The 17 T cell receptor beta chains reported below all come from one sample, sequenced in a study of shared clonotypes between healthy human individuals. Naive CD8 cells were CD45RO-negative, positively selected for CCR7, excluding terminally differentiated effector memory CD45RA+ cells. Libraries were prepared by immunoSEQ multiplex PCR; TCRdb keeps only in-frame clonotypes and omits some of them. This sample carries about 2 million clones, about 95% of them seen once, and the ten largest clones take about 1.1%. Sample: naive CD8+ T cells sorted from blood. The receptors shown here come from a man younger than 35 in good health.

About this clone itself: Other DNA sequences in this sample translate to the same CDR3. The chain joins TRBV6-5 to TRBJ2-3; 11 nucleotides match TRBD2. Per the germline V gene, CDR1 is MNHEY and CDR2 is SVGAGI. The CDR3 is 14 residues long. J lost 5 bases, V lost 6 bases, and 4 bases had no gene match. The CDR3 DNA follows: TGTGCCAGCAGCCTCCTAGCGGGGGGAGATACGCAGTATTTT. Its translation: CASSLLAGGDTQYF.

The CDR3 here is CASSQGQTDTQYF. In DNA form, the CDR3 reads TGCGCCAGCAGCCAAGGGCAGACAGATACGCAGTATTTT. The V call is TRBV4-1, the J call TRBJ2-3; no clear D. From germline, CDR1 is MGHRA and CDR2 YSYEKL. This CDR3 is 13 amino acids long. V gave up 1 base and J gave up 3 bases, with 5 bases separating them.

This rearrangement joins TRBV11-1 to TRBJ2-3; a weak D match, TRBD1 (6 bases). Trimming pared 2 bases from V and 2 bases from J, leaving 20 bases between. Germline V gene sequence: CDR1 SGHAT, CDR2 FQDESV (reference sequence). The CDR3 is 18 amino acids. CDR3 residues: CASSLMGAGDLYTDTQYF. The CDR3 region has the DNA TGTGCCAGCAGCTTAATGGGGGCAGGGGACCTTTACACAGATACGCAGTATTTT.

The chain is built from TRBV5-1 and TRBJ2-2; the D gene could be TRBD1 or TRBD2 (5 bases each). Germline V CDR1 and CDR2: SGHRS, YFSETQ. The CDR3 is 16 residues long. Trimming shortened V by 0 bases and J by 2 bases, and 11 bases separated the two germline ends. For the CDR3, the DNA is TGCGCCAGCAGCTTGGATGAGGGGCGAAACACCGGGGAGCTGTTTTTT. Protein product: CASSLDEGRNTGELFF.

The V and J genes are TRBV11-2 and TRBJ2-1; D gene uncertain. The CDR3 runs to 16 residues. Germline V gives CDR1 SGHAT, CDR2 FQNNGV. Trimming pared 1 base from V and 3 bases from J, leaving 13 bases between. CDR3 sequence reads: CASSLGPQPGYNEQFF. The DNA of the CDR3 is TGTGCCAGCAGCTTAGGCCCCCAACCGGGCTACAATGAGCAGTTCTTC.

This clone is a singleton in its sample. V gene TRBV29-1 combines with J gene TRBJ2-7; D possibly corresponds to TRBD1 (6 bases). Trimming left V 5 bases short and J 1 base short, with 9 bases between. In germline, CDR1 is SQVTM, CDR2 ANQGSEA. The CDR3 loop spans 12 amino acids. The CDR3 DNA follows: TGCAGCGTTTCGGACAGTTCCTACGAGCAGTACTTC. It translates to CSVSDSSYEQYF.

The rearrangement links TRBV5-4 to TRBJ1-5; 7 bases map to TRBD1. V lost 7 bases and J lost 0; bases outside the gene matches: 13. This CDR3 is built from 17 residues. From germline, CDR1 is SGHNT and CDR2 YYREEE (reference sequence). The CDR3 is CASLSGDSPYSNQPQHF. In DNA, the CDR3 is TGTGCCAGCCTATCTGGGGACAGCCCATATAGCAATCAGCCCCAGCATTTT.

Worth noting for this clone: The identical CDR3 is also encoded by other nucleotide sequences in the sample. J is TRBJ2-7 and V is TRBV19; TRBD2 is a possible D gene (5 bases). The CDR3 is made up of 14 amino acids. Trimming left V 1 base short and J 4 bases short, with 11 bases between. From germline, CDR1 is LNHDA and CDR2 SQIVND (reference sequence). The CDR3 spells CASSIGSGTYEQYF. Here the CDR3 DNA reads TGTGCCAGTAGTATAGGCAGCGGAACATACGAGCAGTACTTC.

This clone was detected only a few times. V and J are TRBV2 and TRBJ1-6; D may be TRBD1 (5 bases). Germline V CDR1 and CDR2: SNHLY, FYNNEI. The CDR3 length is 15 residues. V was trimmed by 1 base and J by 10 bases, leaving 14 bases between them. The CDR3 coding sequence is TGTGCCAGCAGTGAAGTGGGGGAAATAGGGTCACCCCTCCACTTT. Translating gives CASSEVGEIGSPLHF.

This clone was detected only once. V gene TRBV27 combines with J gene TRBJ2-7, with TRBD2 matching 10 bases. J was trimmed by 4 bases and V by 4 bases; bases with no gene match: 7. The CDR3 has 15 amino acids. Germline V gene sequence: CDR1 MNHEY, CDR2 SMNVEV (reference sequence). The CDR3 DNA sequence: TGTGCCAGCAGTTGGTCTAGCGGGAGCATATACGAGCAGTACTTC. Translated, it gives CASSWSSGSIYEQYF.

As regards this clone: The same CDR3 arises from other DNA sequences in this sample as well. The chain combines TRBV4-1 with TRBJ2-7; D is perhaps TRBD1 (6 bases). Germline V gene sequence: CDR1 MGHRA, CDR2 YSYEKL. The V end was cut by 4 bases, the J end by 0 bases, with 10 bases between. The CDR3 sequence is 14 residues long. The CDR3 DNA is TGCGCCAGCAGCCCCCTGACAGGCTCCTACGAGCAGTACTTC. This sequence encodes CASSPLTGSYEQYF.

V is TRBV13 and J is TRBJ2-3, with 11 bases that match TRBD2. The CDR3 length is 17 residues. CDR1 and CDR2 (germline): PRHDT, FYEKMQ (reference sequence). The J segment lost 5 bases and the V segment lost 2 bases, leaving 9 bases of the junction unmatched. CDR3 sequence: CASSLTGLAVHQDTQYF. CDR3 nucleotides: TGTGCCAGCAGCTTAACGGGACTAGCGGTGCATCAAGATACGCAGTATTTT.

The chain uses TRBV27 and TRBJ2-1; the D call may be TRBD1 or TRBD2 (5 bases each). CDR1 is MNHEY, CDR2 SMNVEV, per germline (reference sequence). CDR3 length equals 14 residues. Trimming removed 5 bases at V and 7 bases at J, with 15 bases between. For the CDR3, the DNA is TGTGCCAGCAGTCCACATGGGTGGGGGAATGAGCAGTTCTTC. Residues: CASSPHGWGNEQFF.

This sequence joins TRBV5-4 and TRBJ1-6, with D possibly matching TRBD1 (5 bases). The length of the CDR3 is 16 residues. The V end lost 5 bases, the J end lost 7 bases, and 19 bases lay between the germline ends. Germline CDR1 reads SGHNT; CDR2 reads YYREEE (reference sequence). The CDR3, as DNA: TGTGCCAGCAGTAACCGGTTCACAGGACCGAATTCACCCCTCCACTTT. It encodes CASSNRFTGPNSPLHF.

The chain is built from TRBV6-6 and TRBJ1-4, with 7 bases matching TRBD1. The CDR3 is made up of 15 amino acids. Germline-derived CDR1 and CDR2 are MNHNY and SVGAGI (reference sequence). Trimming cost V 7 bases and J 12 bases; bases outside gene matches: 17. For the CDR3, the DNA is TGTGCCAGCAATACCGTTACAGGGGTCCCCCGCGAACTGTTTTTT. As protein: CASNTVTGVPRELFF.

The CDR3 reads CASSSLTSGQETQYF. The CDR3 region has the DNA TGTGCCAGCAGTTCATTAACTAGCGGCCAAGAGACCCAGTACTTC. The V gene is TRBV27, the J gene TRBJ2-5; 8 bases agree with TRBD2. The length of the CDR3 is 15 residues. Germline CDR1 reads MNHEY; CDR2 reads SMNVEV (reference sequence). Trimming took 4 bases from V and 1 from J; bases not matched to a gene: 5.

A single count supports this clone. The chain is built from TRBV7-9 and TRBJ2-5, with TRBD1 identical over 10 bases. Germline values: CDR1 SEHNR, CDR2 FQNEAQ (reference sequence). This CDR3 has 15 residues. Trimming removed 7 bases from V and 4 bases from J; junction bases left unmatched: 9. The CDR3 DNA follows: TGTGCCAGCACCGTTCTTGACAGGGGGCTAGAGACCCAGTACTTC. Amino acid sequence: CASTVLDRGLETQYF.